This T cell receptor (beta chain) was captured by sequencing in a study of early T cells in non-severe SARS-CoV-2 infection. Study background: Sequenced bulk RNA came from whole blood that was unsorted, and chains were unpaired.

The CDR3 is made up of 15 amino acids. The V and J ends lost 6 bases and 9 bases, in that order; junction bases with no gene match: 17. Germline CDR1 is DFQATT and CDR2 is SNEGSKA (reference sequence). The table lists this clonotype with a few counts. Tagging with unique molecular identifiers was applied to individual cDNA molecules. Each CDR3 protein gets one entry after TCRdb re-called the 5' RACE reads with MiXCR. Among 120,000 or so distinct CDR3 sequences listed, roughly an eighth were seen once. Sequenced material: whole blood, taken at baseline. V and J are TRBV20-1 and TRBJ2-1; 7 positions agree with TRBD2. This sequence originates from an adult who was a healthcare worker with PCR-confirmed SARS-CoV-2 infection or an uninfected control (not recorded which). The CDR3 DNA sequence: TGCAGTGCCTTTATAGCCGGGACTACCCACGTTGAGCAGTTCTTC. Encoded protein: CSAFIAGTTHVEQFF.